This T cell receptor beta chain came from a study of patients and donors after allogeneic stem cell transplantation. The CDR3 has 13 residues. Trimming cost V 4 bases and J 1 base, with 8 bases left between them. Germline CDR1 and CDR2: SGHRS and YFSETQ. TCRdb re-analysed the RT-PCR reads in MiXCR, keeping a single row per CDR3 protein. The sample lists about 200,000 distinct CDR3 sequences; 41% were seen once. Sequencing was done on a sample of blood, either unsorted or a sorted T cell fraction (not recorded which). The chain links TRBV5-1 to TRBJ1-1, with D possibly matching TRBD1 (5 bases). The clonotype was recovered from a human donor who was either an allogeneic HSCT recipient or a stem cell or donor lymphocyte infusion donor (not recorded which). It is not recorded whose cells these are; they may come from a transplant donor. The CDR3 protein is CASSGGTNTEAFF. The DNA of the CDR3 is TGCGCCAGCAGCGGGGGGACGAACACTGAAGCTTTCTTT.